The source of this T cell receptor beta chain is a study of blood T cell repertoires in COVID-19. On the study more broadly: COVID-19 samples collected from the United States, Italy and Spain covered acute and convalescent phases.

There are a few counts of this clone. A COVID-19 case was met by exposed participants within 2 weeks before study entry. The CDR3 is 13 amino acids. The method was immunoSEQ multiplex PCR; TCRdb's version includes in-frame clones alone and lacks a portion of them. The sample includes 350,000 to 500,000 clones, around nine tenths seen only once; the top ten take around 1.5%. This TCR was recovered from a woman between 18 and 29 years old who had been exposed to COVID-19. The rearrangement uses TRBV21-1 and TRBJ1-2. TRBV21-1 is labeled a pseudogene. The sequencing input was PBMCs or T cells enriched from blood (not recorded which). CDR3: CASSKEGTGGYTF. The DNA of the CDR3 is TGTGCCAGCAGCAAAGAGGGGACTGGTGGCTACACCTTC.